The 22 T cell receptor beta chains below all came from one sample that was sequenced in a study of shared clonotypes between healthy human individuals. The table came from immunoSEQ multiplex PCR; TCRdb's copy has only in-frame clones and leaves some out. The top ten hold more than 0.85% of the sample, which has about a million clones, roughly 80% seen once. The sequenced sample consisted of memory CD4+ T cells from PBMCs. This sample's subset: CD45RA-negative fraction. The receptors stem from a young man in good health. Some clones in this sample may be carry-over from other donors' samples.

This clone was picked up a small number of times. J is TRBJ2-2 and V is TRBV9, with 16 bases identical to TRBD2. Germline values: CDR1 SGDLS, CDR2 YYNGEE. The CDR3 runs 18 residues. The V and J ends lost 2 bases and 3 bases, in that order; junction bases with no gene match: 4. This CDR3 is CASSVGLAGGPYTGELFF. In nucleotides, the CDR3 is TGTGCCAGCAGCGTGGGACTAGCGGGAGGGCCGTACACCGGGGAGCTGTTTTTT.

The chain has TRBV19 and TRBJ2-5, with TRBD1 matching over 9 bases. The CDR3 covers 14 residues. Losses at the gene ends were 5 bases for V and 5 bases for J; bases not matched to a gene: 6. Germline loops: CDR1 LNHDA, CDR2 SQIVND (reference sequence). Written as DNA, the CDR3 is TGTGCCAGTAGTCAGAACAGGGGGCAGGAGACCCAGTACTTC. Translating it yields CASSQNRGQETQYF.

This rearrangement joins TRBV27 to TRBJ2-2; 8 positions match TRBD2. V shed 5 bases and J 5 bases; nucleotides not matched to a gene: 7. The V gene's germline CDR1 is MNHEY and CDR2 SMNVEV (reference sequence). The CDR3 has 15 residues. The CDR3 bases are TGTGCCAGCAGTCGCCCTAGCGGGCCTACCGGGGAGCTGTTTTTT. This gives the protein CASSRPSGPTGELFF.

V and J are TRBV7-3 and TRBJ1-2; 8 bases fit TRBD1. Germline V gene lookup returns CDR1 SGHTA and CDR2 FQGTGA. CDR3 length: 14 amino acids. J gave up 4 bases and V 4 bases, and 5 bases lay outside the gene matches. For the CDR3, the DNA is TGTGCCAGCAGCTGGGACAGGAACGGCTATGGCTACACCTTC. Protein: CASSWDRNGYGYTF.

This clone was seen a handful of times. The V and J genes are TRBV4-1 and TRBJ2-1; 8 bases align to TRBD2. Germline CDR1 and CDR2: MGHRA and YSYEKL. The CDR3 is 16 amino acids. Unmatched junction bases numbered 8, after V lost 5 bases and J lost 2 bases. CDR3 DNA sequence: TGCGCCAGCAGCACTCCGGGACTAGGGCCCTACAATGAGCAGTTCTTC. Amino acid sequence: CASSTPGLGPYNEQFF.

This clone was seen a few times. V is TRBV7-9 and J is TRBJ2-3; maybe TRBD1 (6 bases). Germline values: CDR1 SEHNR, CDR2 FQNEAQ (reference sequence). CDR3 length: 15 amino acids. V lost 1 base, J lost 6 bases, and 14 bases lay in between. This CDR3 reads CASSLDTGLHDTQYF. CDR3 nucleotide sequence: TGTGCCAGCAGCTTAGATACAGGGCTACACGATACGCAGTATTTT.

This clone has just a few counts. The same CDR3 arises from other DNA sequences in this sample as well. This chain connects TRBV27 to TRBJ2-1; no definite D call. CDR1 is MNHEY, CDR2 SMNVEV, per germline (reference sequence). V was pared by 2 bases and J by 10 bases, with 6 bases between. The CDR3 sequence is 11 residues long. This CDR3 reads CASSLRQEQFF. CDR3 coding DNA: TGTGCCAGCAGTTTACGACAAGAGCAGTTCTTC.

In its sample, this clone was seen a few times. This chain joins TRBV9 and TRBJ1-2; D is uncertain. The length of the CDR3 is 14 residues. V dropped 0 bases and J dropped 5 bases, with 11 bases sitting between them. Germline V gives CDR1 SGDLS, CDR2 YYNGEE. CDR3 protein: CASSVATEQYGYTF. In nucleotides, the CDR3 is TGTGCCAGCAGCGTAGCTACCGAGCAGTATGGCTACACCTTC.

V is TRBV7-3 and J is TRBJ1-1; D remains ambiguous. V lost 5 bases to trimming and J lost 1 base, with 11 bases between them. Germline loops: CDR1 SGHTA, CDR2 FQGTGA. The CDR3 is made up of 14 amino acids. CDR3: CASSPASPNTEAFF. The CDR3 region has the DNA TGTGCCAGCAGCCCAGCATCCCCGAACACTGAAGCTTTCTTT.

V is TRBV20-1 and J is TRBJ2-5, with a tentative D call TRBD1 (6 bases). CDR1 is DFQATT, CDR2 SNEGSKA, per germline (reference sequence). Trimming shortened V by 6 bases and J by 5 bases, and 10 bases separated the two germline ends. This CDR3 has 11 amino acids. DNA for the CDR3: TGCAGTGCGCAGGGGCGGGAGACCCAGTACTTC. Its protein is CSAQGRETQYF.

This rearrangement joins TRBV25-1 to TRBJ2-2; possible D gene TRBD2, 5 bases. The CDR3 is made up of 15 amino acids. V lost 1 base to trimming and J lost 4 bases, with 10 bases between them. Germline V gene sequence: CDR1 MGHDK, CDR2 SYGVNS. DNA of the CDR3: TGTGCCAGCAGTGAATTCGGGAAGATCACCGGGGAGCTGTTTTTT. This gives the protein CASSEFGKITGELFF.

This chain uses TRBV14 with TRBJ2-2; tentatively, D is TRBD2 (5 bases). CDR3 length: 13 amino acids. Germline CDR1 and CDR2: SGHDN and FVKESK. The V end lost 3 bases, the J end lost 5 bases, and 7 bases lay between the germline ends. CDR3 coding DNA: TGTGCCAGCAGCCATCCGGGGACCGGGGAGCTGTTTTTT. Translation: CASSHPGTGELFF.

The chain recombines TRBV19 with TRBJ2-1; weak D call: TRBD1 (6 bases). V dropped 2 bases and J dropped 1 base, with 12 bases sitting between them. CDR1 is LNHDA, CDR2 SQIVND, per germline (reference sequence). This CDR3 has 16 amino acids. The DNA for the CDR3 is TGTGCCAGTAGTATACAGCAGGGGATGTCCTACAATGAGCAGTTCTTC. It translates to CASSIQQGMSYNEQFF.

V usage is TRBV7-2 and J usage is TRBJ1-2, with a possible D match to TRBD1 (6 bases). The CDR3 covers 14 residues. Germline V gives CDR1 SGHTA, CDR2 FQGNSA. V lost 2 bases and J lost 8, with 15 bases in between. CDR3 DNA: TGTGCCAGCAGCTTATTGACAGGTCCCCTAGGCTACACCTTC. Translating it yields CASSLLTGPLGYTF.

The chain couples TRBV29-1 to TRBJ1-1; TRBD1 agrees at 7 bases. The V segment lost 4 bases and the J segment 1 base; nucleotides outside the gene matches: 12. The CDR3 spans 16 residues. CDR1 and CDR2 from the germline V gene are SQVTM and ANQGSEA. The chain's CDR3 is CSVGGDRAGWNTEAFF. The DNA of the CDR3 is TGCAGCGTTGGTGGAGACAGGGCGGGGTGGAACACTGAAGCTTTCTTT.

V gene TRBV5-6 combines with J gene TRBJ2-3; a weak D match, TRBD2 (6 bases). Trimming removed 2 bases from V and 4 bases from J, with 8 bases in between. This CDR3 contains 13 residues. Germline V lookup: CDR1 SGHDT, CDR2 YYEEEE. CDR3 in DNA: TGTGCCAGCAGCTTTCGCGGGGCAGATACGCAGTATTTT. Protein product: CASSFRGADTQYF. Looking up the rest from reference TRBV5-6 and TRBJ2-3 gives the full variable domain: DAGVTQSPTHLIKTRGQQVTLRCSPKSGHDTVSWYQQALGQGPQFIFQYYEEEERQRGNFPDRFSGHQFPNYSSELNVNALLLGDSALYLCASSFRGADTQYFGPGTRLTVL.

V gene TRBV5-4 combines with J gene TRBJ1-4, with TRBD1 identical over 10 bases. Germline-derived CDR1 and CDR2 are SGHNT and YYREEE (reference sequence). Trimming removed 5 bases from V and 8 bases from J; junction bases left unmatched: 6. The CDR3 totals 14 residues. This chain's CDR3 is CASSRDRGREKLFF. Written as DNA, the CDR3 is TGTGCCAGCAGTAGGGACAGGGGAAGGGAAAAACTGTTTTTT.

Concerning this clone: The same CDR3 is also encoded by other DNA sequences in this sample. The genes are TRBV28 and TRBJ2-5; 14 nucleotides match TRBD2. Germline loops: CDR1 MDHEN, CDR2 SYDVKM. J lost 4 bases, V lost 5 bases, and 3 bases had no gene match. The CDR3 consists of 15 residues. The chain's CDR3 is CASSLGLAGGETQYF. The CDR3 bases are TGTGCCAGCAGTCTCGGACTAGCGGGAGGAGAGACCCAGTACTTC.

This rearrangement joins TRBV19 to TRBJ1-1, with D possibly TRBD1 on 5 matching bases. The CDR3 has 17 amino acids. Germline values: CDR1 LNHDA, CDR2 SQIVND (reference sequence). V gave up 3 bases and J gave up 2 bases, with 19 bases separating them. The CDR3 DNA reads TGTGCCAGTAGTATTCTTCAGGGTGCGGGAGCAAACACTGAAGCTTTCTTT. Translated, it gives CASSILQGAGANTEAFF. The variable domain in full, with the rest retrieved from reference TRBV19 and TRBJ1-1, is DGGITQSPKYLFRKEGQNVTLSCEQNLNHDAMYWYRQDPGQGLRLIYYSQIVNDFQKGDIAEGYSVSREKKESFPLTVTSAQKNPTAFYLCASSILQGAGANTEAFFGQGTRLTVV.

The CDR3 loop is CASSYIRDSYGYTF. As DNA, the CDR3 is TGTGCCAGCAGCTATATCCGGGACAGCTATGGCTACACCTTC. The chain is built from TRBV2 and TRBJ1-2; 7 bases match TRBD1. V shed 6 bases and J 4 bases; nucleotides not matched to a gene: 8. CDR3 size: 14 residues. Germline V lookup: CDR1 SNHLY, CDR2 FYNNEI.

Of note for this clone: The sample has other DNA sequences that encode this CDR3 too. As DNA, the CDR3 is TGTGCCATCAGTGAGTCGGGATACGAGCAGTACTTC. Encoded protein: CAISESGYEQYF. V usage is TRBV10-3 and J usage is TRBJ2-7; unclear D gene. V lost 0 bases, J lost 4 bases, and 4 bases lay in between. In germline, CDR1 is ENHRY, CDR2 SYGVKD. This CDR3 is 12 amino acids long.

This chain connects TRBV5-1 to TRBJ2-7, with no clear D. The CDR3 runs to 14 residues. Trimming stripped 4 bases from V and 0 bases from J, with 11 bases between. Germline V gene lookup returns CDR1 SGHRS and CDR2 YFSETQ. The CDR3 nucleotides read TGCGCCAGCAGCCCAGACACGGACTCCTACGAGCAGTACTTC. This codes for CASSPDTDSYEQYF.